This is a list of T cell receptor beta chains from one sample in a study of T cell changes during pregnancy in multiple sclerosis. Repertoires were generated with immunoSEQ multiplex PCR, while TCRdb's copy carries only in-frame clones and drops some. Among around 70,000 clones, about 90% were seen once, and the ten largest hold roughly 0.3%. The input for sequencing was CD4+ T cells from peripheral blood mononuclear cells, taken after pregnancy. These receptors originate from a female donor with multiple sclerosis, enrolled in a pregnancy study. Each CDR3 is given with its conserved first and last residue. The D gene is left open where the match is weak. Size values are once, few and many counts, or a class for expanded clones, and some rows have none.

size	D	V	J	CDR3	DNA
NA	NA	TRBV29-1	TRBJ1-4	CSVAPGTTNEKLFF	TGCAGCGTCGCCCCGGGGACAACTAATGAAAAACTGTTTTTT
NA	TRBD2	TRBV6-4	TRBJ2-3	CASSAGLAGTDTQYF	TGTGCCAGCAGCGCCGGACTAGCGGGGACAGATACGCAGTATTTT
NA	NA	TRBV7-3	TRBJ2-2	CASSLNLGFPGGELFF	TGTGCCAGCAGCTTAAATCTCGGGTTTCCCGGCGGGGAGCTGTTTTTT
NA	TRBD2	TRBV30	TRBJ2-3	CAWSLWRLAGCTDTQYF	TGTGCCTGGAGCCTATGGAGGTTAGCGGGGTGCACAGATACGCAGTATTTT
NA	TRBD2	TRBV18	TRBJ2-5	CASSQLPGTSGNQETQYF	TGTGCCAGCTCACAGCTCCCCGGGACTAGCGGAAACCAAGAGACCCAGTACTTC
NA	NA	TRBV10-3	TRBJ2-5	CAISERGDTGRETQYF	TGTGCCATCAGTGAGCGGGGGGACACCGGGCGGGAGACCCAGTACTTC
NA	NA	TRBV15	TRBJ2-5	CATSTTGLGAQYF	TGTGCCACCAGCACTACAGGGCTCGGGGCCCAGTACTTC
NA	NA	TRBV21-1	TRBJ1-5	CASPRDRSNQPQHF	TGTGCCAGTCCCCGGGACAGGTCAAATCAGCCCCAGCATTTT
NA	NA	TRBV7-9	TRBJ2-3	CASSLLREDPTDTQYF	TGTGCCAGCAGCTTACTGAGGGAGGACCCCACAGATACGCAGTATTTT
NA	TRBD1	TRBV11-3	TRBJ2-1	CASSKGTGAYNEQFF	TGTGCCAGCAGCAAAGGGACAGGGGCCTACAATGAGCAGTTCTTC
NA	NA	TRBV27	TRBJ2-5	CASSLGGTQYF	TGTGCCAGCAGTTTGGGGGGGACCCAGTACTTC
NA	NA	TRBV5-5	TRBJ2-5	CASSLEGVYQETQYF	TGTGCCAGCAGCTTGGAAGGGGTCTACCAAGAGACCCAGTACTTC
NA	NA	TRBV14	TRBJ1-2	CASSQDRGAGDYGYTF	TGTGCCAGCAGCCAAGATCGGGGGGCTGGGGACTATGGCTACACCTTC
NA	NA	TRBV5-1	TRBJ1-1	CASSLGGAGEAFF	TGCGCCAGCAGCTTGGGTGGTGCCGGGGAAGCTTTCTTT
once	TRBD1	TRBV5-8	TRBJ2-1	CASSPSGTGPSSYNEQFF	TGTGCCAGCAGCCCTTCCGGGACAGGCCCGAGCTCCTACAATGAGCAGTTCTTC
NA	TRBD2	TRBV5-4	TRBJ2-1	CASTPGASGGGYNEQFF	TGTGCCAGCACCCCCGGGGCTAGCGGGGGGGGTTACAATGAGCAGTTCTTC
NA	TRBD2	TRBV18	TRBJ2-1	CASSPFELAKSSYNEQFF	TGTGCCAGCTCACCATTCGAACTAGCGAAGAGCTCCTACAATGAGCAGTTCTTC
once	NA	TRBV27	TRBJ1-1	CASQGPRGTEAFF	TGTGCCAGTCAGGGGCCTCGGGGCACTGAAGCTTTCTTT
NA	NA	TRBV11-2	TRBJ1-3	CASSHPGQTFSGNTIYF	TGTGCCAGCAGCCATCCGGGACAAACTTTCTCTGGAAACACCATATATTTT
once	NA	TRBV5-4	TRBJ2-1	CASSSRDTTTYNEQFF	TGTGCCAGCAGCTCCCGGGACACGACGACCTACAATGAGCAGTTCTTC
NA	TRBD2	TRBV5-1	TRBJ2-1	CASSLIAGGHEQFF	TGCGCCAGCAGCTTGATAGCGGGGGGGCATGAGCAGTTCTTC
NA	NA	TRBV13	TRBJ1-4	CASSSYNEKLFF	TGTGCCAGCAGCTCTTATAATGAAAAACTGTTTTTT
NA	NA	TRBV9	TRBJ2-7	CASSPRDITYEQYF	TGTGCCAGCAGCCCAAGGGACATTACCTACGAGCAGTACTTC
NA	NA	TRBV2	TRBJ2-1	CASSVQRTFGYNEQFF	TGTGCCAGCAGTGTCCAAAGGACATTCGGATACAATGAGCAGTTCTTC
NA	TRBD2	TRBV19	TRBJ2-1	CASSSRLGAGAYNEQFF	TGTGCCAGTAGTTCCCGCTTAGGAGCGGGGGCCTACAATGAGCAGTTCTTC
once	NA	TRBV2	TRBJ2-2	CASSLPQGFNTGELFF	TGTGCCAGCAGTCTCCCACAGGGCTTTAACACCGGGGAGCTGTTTTTT
NA	NA	TRBV30	TRBJ1-3	CAWSPYIQGGGNTIYF	TGTGCCTGGAGTCCCTACATACAGGGTGGTGGAAACACCATATATTTT
NA	NA	TRBV10-3	TRBJ2-5	CAISWTLKETQYF	TGTGCCATCAGTTGGACTCTCAAGGAGACCCAGTACTTC
NA	NA	TRBV6-6	TRBJ1-5	CASSSPGGGGQPQHF	TGTGCCAGCAGTTCACCGGGAGGGGGTGGCCAGCCCCAGCATTTT
NA	TRBD1	TRBV5-1	TRBJ2-2	CASSWGQGRTTGELFF	TGCGCCAGCAGCTGGGGACAGGGCCGGACGACCGGGGAGCTGTTTTTT
once	TRBD2	TRBV5-4	TRBJ2-1	CASRPGTSGRGGNNEQFF	TGTGCCAGCAGGCCAGGGACTAGCGGGAGAGGGGGTAACAATGAGCAGTTCTTC
NA	TRBD2	TRBV14	TRBJ2-7	CATRLAGSYEQYF	TGTGCCACCCGACTAGCGGGCTCCTACGAGCAGTACTTC
NA	NA	TRBV6-1	TRBJ1-3	CASSDRTRGSGNTIYF	TGTGCCAGCAGTGATAGGACCCGGGGATCTGGAAACACCATATATTTT
NA	TRBD1	TRBV5-1	TRBJ1-1	CASSLAPDRDTEAFF	TGCGCCAGCAGCCTAGCCCCTGACAGGGACACTGAAGCTTTCTTT
NA	NA	TRBV19	TRBJ2-5	CASSEVADQETQYF	TGTGCCAGTAGTGAGGTTGCGGACCAAGAGACCCAGTACTTC
NA	TRBD1	TRBV30	TRBJ2-7	CAWSGQDRLGEQYF	TGTGCCTGGAGCGGACAGGACCGTTTGGGCGAGCAGTACTTC
NA	TRBD1	TRBV19	TRBJ1-4	CASRETDRGRSLFF	TGTGCCAGTAGAGAGACGGACAGGGGCCGCTCTCTGTTTTTT
few	NA	TRBV1	TRBJ1-2	CTGNGQPGRYGYTF	TGCACCGGAAACGGACAGCCGGGTCGGTATGGCTACACCTTC
NA	TRBD1	TRBV11-3	TRBJ2-1	CASSNRDRPYNEQFF	TGTGCCAGCAGCAATAGGGACAGACCCTACAATGAGCAGTTCTTC